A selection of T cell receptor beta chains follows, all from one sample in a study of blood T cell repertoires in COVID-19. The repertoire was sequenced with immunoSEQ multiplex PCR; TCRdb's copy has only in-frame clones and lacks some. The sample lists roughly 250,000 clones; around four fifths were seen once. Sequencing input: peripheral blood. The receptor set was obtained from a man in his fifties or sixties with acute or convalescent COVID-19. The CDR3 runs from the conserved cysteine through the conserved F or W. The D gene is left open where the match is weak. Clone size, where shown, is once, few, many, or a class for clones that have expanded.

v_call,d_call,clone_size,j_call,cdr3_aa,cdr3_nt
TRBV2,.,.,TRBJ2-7,CASTQDTYEQYF,TGTGCCAGCACACAGGATACCTACGAGCAGTACTTC
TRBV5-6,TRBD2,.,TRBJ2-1,CASSLGLAGGNEQFF,TGTGCCAGCAGCTTGGGACTAGCGGGAGGCAATGAGCAGTTCTTC
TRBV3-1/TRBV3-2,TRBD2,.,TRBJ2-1,CASSGGTSSYNEQFF,TGTGCCAGCAGCGGGGGGACTAGCTCCTACAATGAGCAGTTCTTC
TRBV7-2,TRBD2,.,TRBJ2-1,CASSVSGSSYNEQFF,TGTGCCAGCAGCGTAAGCGGGAGCTCCTACAATGAGCAGTTCTTC
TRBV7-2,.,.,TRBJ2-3,CASSPYAGYTDTQYF,TGTGCCAGCAGCCCCTACGCGGGGTACACAGATACGCAGTATTTT
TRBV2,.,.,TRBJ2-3,CASRDARQFPEYF,TGTGCCAGCAGGGACGCCCGACAGTTTCCTGAGTATTTT
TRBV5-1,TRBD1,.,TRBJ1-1,CASTTGGTGRVIEAFF,TGCGCCAGCACCACTGGGGGGACAGGACGAGTAATCGAAGCTTTCTTT
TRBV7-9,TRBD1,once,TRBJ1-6,CASSFHRRGQGGSPLHF,TGTGCCAGCAGCTTCCACCGCAGGGGGCAAGGTGGATCACCCCTCCACTTT
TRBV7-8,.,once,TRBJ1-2,CASSHGQEYGYTF,TGTGCCAGCAGCCACGGACAAGAATATGGCTACACCTTC
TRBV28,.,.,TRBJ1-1,CASSLFAYNTEAFF,TGTGCCAGCAGTTTGTTCGCCTATAACACTGAAGCTTTCTTT
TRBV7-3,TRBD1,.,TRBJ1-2,CASSLLPGTGGYTF,TGTGCCAGCAGCTTATTACCCGGGACAGGAGGCTACACCTTC
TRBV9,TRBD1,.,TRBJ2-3,CASSVSGTGSADTQYF,TGTGCCAGCAGCGTATCAGGGACAGGGTCGGCAGATACGCAGTATTTT
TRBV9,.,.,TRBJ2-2,CASSPWGDITNTGELFF,TGTGCCAGCAGCCCTTGGGGAGACATAACGAACACCGGGGAGCTGTTTTTT
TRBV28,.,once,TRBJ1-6,CASSFFGQGNSPLHF,.
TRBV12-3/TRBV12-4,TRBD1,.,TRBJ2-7,CASTTGQGGEQYF,TGTGCCAGCACTACGGGACAGGGAGGCGAGCAGTACTTC
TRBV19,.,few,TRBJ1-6,CASNDGWGLGYSPLHF,TGTGCCAGTAATGATGGATGGGGGCTGGGGTATTCACCCCTCCACTTT
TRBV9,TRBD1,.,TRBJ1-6,CASSGGTVGNSPLHF,TGTGCCAGCAGCGGAGGGACAGTAGGGAATTCACCCCTCCACTTT
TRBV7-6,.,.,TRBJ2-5,CASSLASNRVTETQYF,TGTGCCAGCAGCTTAGCGTCGAACAGGGTCACAGAGACCCAGTACTTC
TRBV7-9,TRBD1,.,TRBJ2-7,CASSHRDRGTYEQYF,TGTGCCAGCAGCCATCGGGACAGGGGGACTTACGAGCAGTACTTC
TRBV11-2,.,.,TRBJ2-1,CASSLDVVRYNEQFF,TGTGCCAGCAGCTTAGATGTGGTGCGCTACAATGAGCAGTTCTTC
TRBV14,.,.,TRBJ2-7,CASSQDWGPPYEQYF,TGTGCCAGCAGCCAAGATTGGGGGCCGCCCTACGAGCAGTACTTC
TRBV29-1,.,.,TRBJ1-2,CSVGGQPYGYTF,TGCAGCGTTGGTGGACAGCCGTATGGCTACACCTTC
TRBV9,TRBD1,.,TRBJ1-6,CASSGGTGENSPLHF,TGTGCCAGCAGCGGGGGGACAGGGGAGAATTCACCCCTCCACTTT
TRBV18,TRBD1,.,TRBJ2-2,CASSTGQGSTGELFF,TGTGCCAGCTCAACGGGACAGGGGAGCACCGGGGAGCTGTTTTTT
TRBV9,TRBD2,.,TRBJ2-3,CASSAWAGVDTQYF,TGTGCCAGCAGCGCGTGGGCGGGAGTGGATACGCAGTATTTT
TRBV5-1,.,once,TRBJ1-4,CASSLGTGSTNEKLFF,TGCGCCAGCAGCTTGGGTACAGGCTCAACTAATGAAAAACTGTTTTTT
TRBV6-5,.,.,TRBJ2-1,CATLEGYNEQFF,TGTGCCACGCTAGAGGGTTACAATGAGCAGTTCTTC
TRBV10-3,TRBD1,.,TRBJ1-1,CAISEPQQGYTEAFF,TGTGCCATCAGTGAGCCCCAACAGGGGTACACTGAAGCTTTCTTT
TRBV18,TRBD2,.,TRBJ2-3,CASSPLPLASTDTQYF,TGTGCCAGCTCACCACTACCACTAGCGAGCACAGATACGCAGTATTTT
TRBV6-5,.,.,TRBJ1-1,CASSRSVGEAFF,TGTGCCAGCAGTCGCTCGGTCGGTGAAGCTTTCTTT
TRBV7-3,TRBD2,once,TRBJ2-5,CASSLSGGTETQYF,TGTGCCAGCAGCTTATCGGGGGGGACGGAGACCCAGTACTTC
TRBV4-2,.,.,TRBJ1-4,CASSQDRTRPYEKLFF,TGTGCCAGCAGCCAAGACCGGACACGCCCTTACGAAAAACTGTTTTTT
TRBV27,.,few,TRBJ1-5,CASSLGSYGQPQHF,TGTGCCAGCAGTTTAGGGAGTTATGGTCAGCCCCAGCATTTT
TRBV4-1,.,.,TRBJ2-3,CASSQFRGSTDTQYF,TGCGCCAGCAGCCAATTCAGGGGTAGCACAGATACGCAGTATTTT
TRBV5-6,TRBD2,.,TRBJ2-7,CASSSDESSGSSYEQYF,TGTGCCAGCAGCTCGGATGAGTCTAGCGGGAGCTCCTACGAGCAGTACTTC
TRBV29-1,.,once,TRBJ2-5,CSVAGGETQYF,TGCAGCGTTGCCGGGGGTGAGACCCAGTACTTC
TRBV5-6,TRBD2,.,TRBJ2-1,CASSQMTSGSYNEQFF,TGTGCCAGCAGCCAGATGACTAGCGGGAGCTACAATGAGCAGTTCTTC
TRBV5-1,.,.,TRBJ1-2,CASSSEGYGYTF,TGCGCCAGCAGCTCAGAGGGTTATGGCTACACCTTC
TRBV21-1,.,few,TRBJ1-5,CASSKVGGPVPPANQPQHF,TGTGCCAGCAGCAAAGTGGGGGGGCCCGTTCCCCCGGCCAACCAGCCCCAGCATTTT
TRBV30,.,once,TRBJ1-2,CAWRAQGTTNYGYTF,TGTGCCTGGAGAGCCCAGGGAACGACTAACTATGGCTACACCTTC
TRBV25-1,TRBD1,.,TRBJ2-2,CASSSQGAPNTGELFF,TGTGCCAGCAGTTCTCAGGGGGCACCGAACACCGGGGAGCTGTTTTTT
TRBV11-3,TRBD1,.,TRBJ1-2,CASSFSGTGNYGYTF,TGTGCCAGCAGCTTTTCCGGGACAGGGAACTATGGCTACACCTTC
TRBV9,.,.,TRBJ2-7,CASSVRSPGEQYF,TGTGCCAGCAGCGTACGGTCCCCGGGTGAGCAGTACTTC
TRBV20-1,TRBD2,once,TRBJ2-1,CSASAILTSADNEQFF,TGCAGTGCTAGTGCTATCTTGACTAGCGCCGACAATGAGCAGTTCTTC
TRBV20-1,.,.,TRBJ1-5,CSASPPQLLQPQHF,TGCAGTGCTAGTCCCCCACAGCTCCTTCAGCCCCAGCATTTT
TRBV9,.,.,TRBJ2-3,CASSVGQGDTQYF,TGTGCCAGCAGCGTAGGGCAGGGAGATACGCAGTATTTT
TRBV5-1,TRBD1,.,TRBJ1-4,CASSLAGQGGEKLFF,TGCGCCAGCAGCTTGGCGGGACAGGGAGGTGAAAAACTGTTTTTT
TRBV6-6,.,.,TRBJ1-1,CASSYRQPANTEAFF,TGTGCCAGCAGTTACCGACAGCCCGCGAACACTGAAGCTTTCTTT
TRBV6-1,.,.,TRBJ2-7,CASSDLVRGPAYEQYF,TGTGCCAGCAGTGATTTGGTCAGGGGCCCAGCCTACGAGCAGTACTTC
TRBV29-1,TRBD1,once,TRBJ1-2,CSVGGQGNINYGYTF,TGCAGCGTCGGAGGACAGGGGAACATAAACTATGGCTACACCTTC
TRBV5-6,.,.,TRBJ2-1,CASSNMAWQDNEQFF,TGTGCCAGCAGCAATATGGCGTGGCAGGACAATGAGCAGTTCTTC
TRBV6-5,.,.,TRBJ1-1,CASSYSELLRNTEAFF,TGTGCCAGCAGTTACTCCGAACTACTACGCAACACTGAAGCTTTCTTT
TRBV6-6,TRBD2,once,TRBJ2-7,CASRRLGGDHEQYF,TGTGCCAGCAGACGCCTCGGGGGGGACCACGAGCAGTACTTC
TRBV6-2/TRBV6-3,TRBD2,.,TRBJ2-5,CASSFFIRPGLAPQETQYF,TGTGCCAGCAGTTTTTTCATTCGACCGGGACTAGCGCCTCAAGAGACCCAGTACTTC
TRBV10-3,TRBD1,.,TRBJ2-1,CAISGPDRGPYNEQFF,TGTGCCATCAGTGGACCAGACAGGGGGCCTTACAATGAGCAGTTCTTC